This TCR beta chain was sequenced for a study of blood T cell repertoires in COVID-19. The CDR3 sequence is 13 residues long. From germline, CDR1 is SNHLY and CDR2 FYNNEI. Trimming took 2 bases from V and 8 from J, leaving 9 bases between them. How the authors handled the data: Using reference gene primer amplification, nucleated cell counts were estimated. Assay used: immunoSEQ multiplex PCR; TCRdb lists only in-frame clones, some missing. That table is the source of V, J and clone size, and D and trimming were worked out from the DNA. Seen here are about 62,000 clones, about 88% observed once, and the top ten hold about 0.93%.

The chain recombines TRBV2 with TRBJ2-2, with unresolved D. Sequenced: peripheral blood. This TCR derives from a man in his 70s with acute or convalescent COVID-19. The CDR3: CASSELVVGELFF. CDR3 in DNA: TGTGCCAGCAGTGAACTAGTCGTAGGGGAGCTGTTTTTT.